The 27 T cell receptor beta chains below were found in one sample sequenced in a study of identical twins. TCRdb processed the 5' RACE reads anew with MiXCR; each CDR3 protein has one entry. The sample lists hundreds of thousands of distinct CDR3 sequences; over 9% were seen once. A further study also used this sample, focusing on yellow fever vaccine responses in identical twins.

Source material: CD8+ T cells sorted from blood. These receptors were collected from a woman aged 18-29 years in good health.

The chain's CDR3 is CASSSITGPYSYNEQFF. CDR3 sequence (DNA): TGTGCCAGCAGCTCCATCACCGGTCCCTATTCCTACAATGAGCAGTTCTTC. The chain links TRBV28 to TRBJ2-1, with D unclear. This CDR3 contains 17 residues. V gave up 6 bases and J gave up 1 base, with 19 bases separating them. Germline loops: CDR1 MDHEN, CDR2 SYDVKM.

The V gene is TRBV14, the J gene TRBJ2-5; D is possibly TRBD2 (6 bases). The germline V gene encodes CDR1 SGHDN and CDR2 FVKESK. The CDR3 runs 15 residues. With 1 base removed from V and 4 bases from J, the gap between germline ends came to 13 bases. This CDR3 is CASSQGSGGPETQYF. CDR3 in DNA: TGTGCCAGCAGCCAAGGTAGCGGAGGCCCAGAGACCCAGTACTTC.

The chain employs TRBV6-5 and TRBJ2-2, with 7 positions matching TRBD1. With 3 bases clipped from V and 6 bases from J, the junction kept 4 bases outside the gene matches. Per the germline V gene, CDR1 is MNHEY and CDR2 is SVGAGI. The CDR3 covers 14 residues. The CDR3 here is CASSYNRGAGELFF. The CDR3 DNA reads as TGTGCCAGCAGTTATAACAGGGGCGCCGGGGAGCTGTTTTTT.

A few counts support this clonotype. The V call is TRBV5-4, the J call TRBJ2-7, with D perhaps TRBD1 or TRBD2 (5 bases each). Germline V gene sequence: CDR1 SGHNT, CDR2 YYREEE (reference sequence). V lost 3 bases and J 1 base, leaving 11 bases between the germline ends. The CDR3 contains 14 residues. The CDR3 here is CASSYGGSSYEQYV. The CDR3 nucleotides are TGTGCCAGCAGCTATGGGGGTAGTTCCTACGAGCAGTACGTC.

This clonotype was detected only a few times. This sequence joins TRBV7-9 and TRBJ2-7; maybe TRBD1 (5 bases). The CDR3 has 13 amino acids. CDR1 SEHNR and CDR2 FQNEAQ come from the germline V gene (reference sequence). V lost 5 bases, J lost 4 bases, and 12 bases lay in between. CDR3 in amino acids: CASSQGPSYEQYF. CDR3 bases: TGTGCCAGCAGCCAGGGCCCGTCTTACGAGCAGTACTTC.

This clonotype was observed many times. V and J are TRBV12-3 or TRBV12-4 and TRBJ2-1; D is perhaps TRBD1 (6 bases). V was pared by 7 bases and J by 4 bases, with 17 bases between. The length of the CDR3 is 15 residues. DNA for the CDR3: TGTGCCAGCATCCCCGGGACAACGCCTTACAATGAGCAGTTCTTC. Encoded protein: CASIPGTTPYNEQFF.

This clonotype was observed a few times. This chain uses TRBV7-9 with TRBJ2-5; D is ambiguous. The V gene's germline CDR1 is SEHNR and CDR2 FQNEAQ (reference sequence). Trimming removed 5 bases at V and 5 bases at J, with 15 bases between. The CDR3 has 14 residues. CDR3 amino acids: CASSEPLFAETQYF. In DNA form, the CDR3 reads TGTGCCAGCAGCGAACCGTTGTTTGCGGAGACCCAGTACTTC.

The sample holds a few counts of this clonotype. This sequence joins TRBV24-1 and TRBJ2-1, with D perhaps matching TRBD1 (6 bases). Trimming took 2 bases from V and 10 from J, leaving 11 bases between them. CDR3 length: 13 residues. Germline-derived CDR1 and CDR2 are KGHDR and SFDVKD. The CDR3 loop reads CATSDYRDEEQFF. CDR3 sequence (DNA): TGTGCCACCAGTGATTACAGGGATGAGGAGCAGTTCTTC.

This chain connects TRBV20-1 to TRBJ2-3, with D possibly being TRBD2 (5 bases). Germline V gene data show CDR1 as DFQATT and CDR2 as SNEGSKA (reference sequence). The CDR3 sequence is 16 residues long. V was clipped by 4 bases and J by 0 bases, with 17 bases between them. CDR3: CSAKLGDGPSTDTQYF. The CDR3, as DNA: TGCAGTGCTAAACTAGGAGATGGGCCTAGCACAGATACGCAGTATTTT.

The chain couples TRBV6-5 to TRBJ2-6, with D perhaps given as TRBD1 or TRBD2 (5 bases each). This CDR3 is 17 amino acids long. Trimming took 2 bases from V and 0 from J, leaving 11 bases between them. Looked up from germline, CDR1 is MNHEY and CDR2 is SVGAGI. The CDR3 DNA sequence: TGTGCCAGCAGTTACGGGACGGTTAGCTCTGGGGCCAACGTCCTGACTTTC. Amino acid sequence: CASSYGTVSSGANVLTF.

This clonotype was detected many times. The V call is TRBV9, the J call TRBJ2-5; the D is unclear. In germline, CDR1 is SGDLS, CDR2 YYNGEE. The CDR3 runs to 15 residues. V lost 3 bases and J 1 base, leaving 13 bases between the germline ends. CDR3 sequence reads: CASSEFVGGQETQYF. The CDR3, as DNA: TGTGCCAGCAGCGAATTCGTTGGCGGCCAAGAGACCCAGTACTTC.

This clonotype has only a few counts. This chain links TRBV12-3 or TRBV12-4 with TRBJ1-1; 7 nucleotides align to TRBD1. V lost 5 bases to trimming and J lost 8 bases; unmatched junction nucleotides: 8. The CDR3 runs to 13 residues. CDR3 in DNA: TGTGCCAGCAGTAAGCCAGGGGGAGAAGAAGCTTTCTTT. This encodes CASSKPGGEEAFF.

The chain joins TRBV27 to TRBJ2-5, with TRBD1 identical over 7 bases. The CDR3 is 16 residues long. Germline V gene sequence: CDR1 MNHEY, CDR2 SMNVEV (reference sequence). The V segment lost 5 bases and the J segment 4 bases; nucleotides outside the gene matches: 13. CDR3 amino acids: CASSPPPDRVGETQYF. The CDR3 DNA reads TGTGCCAGCAGTCCCCCTCCAGACAGGGTTGGAGAGACCCAGTACTTC.

V is TRBV4-1 and J is TRBJ2-5; 8 positions agree with TRBD2. CDR3 length: 14 amino acids. J gave up 4 bases and V 2 bases, and 3 bases lay outside the gene matches. Per germline, CDR1 MGHRA and CDR2 YSYEKL. The CDR3 sequence is CASSQTGGPETQYF. Here the CDR3 DNA reads TGCGCCAGCAGCCAAACGGGAGGGCCAGAGACCCAGTACTTC.

V usage is TRBV28 and J usage is TRBJ2-4; no definite D call. Trimming shortened V by 5 bases and J by 4 bases, and 15 bases separated the two germline ends. The germline CDR1 and CDR2 sequences are MDHEN and SYDVKM. This CDR3 comprises 15 residues. The CDR3 DNA sequence: TGTGCCAGCAGTACCCCCCCCCTGGGGAAAAACATTCAGTACTTC. Amino acid sequence: CASSTPPLGKNIQYF.

DNA for the CDR3: TGTGCCAGCAGTTTATTCGGGGAAGGGACAGATACGCAGTATTTT. Its protein product is CASSLFGEGTDTQYF. This sequence joins TRBV27 and TRBJ2-3; possibly TRBD2 for D (5 bases). Trimming stripped 1 base from V and 3 bases from J, with 11 bases between. The CDR3 contains 15 residues. Germline V gives CDR1 MNHEY, CDR2 SMNVEV (reference sequence).

This clonotype was picked up a small number of times. The chain joins TRBV12-3 or TRBV12-4 to TRBJ2-5, with D possibly matching TRBD2 (5 bases). The CDR3 consists of 15 residues. Trimming pared 0 bases from V and 5 bases from J, leaving 13 bases between. CDR3 nucleotide sequence: TGTGCCAGCAGTTTAGCAGGGTTTGGGAGTGAGACCCAGTACTTC. This sequence encodes CASSLAGFGSETQYF.

This sequence joins TRBV20-1 and TRBJ2-3; TRBD2 matches 7 bases. Germline-derived CDR1 and CDR2 are DFQATT and SNEGSKA (reference sequence). The CDR3 covers 14 residues. The junction had 3 bases not matched to a gene; V was cut back by 0 bases and J by 3 bases. In nucleotides, the CDR3 is TGCAGTGCTAGAGAGGGGGGGTGGACAGATACGCAGTATTTT. It is translated as CSAREGGWTDTQYF.

This chain links TRBV4-2 with TRBJ2-7, with 9 bases matching TRBD2. This CDR3 has 15 residues. From germline, CDR1 is LGHNA and CDR2 YNFKEQ. J was trimmed by 5 bases and V by 2 bases; bases with no gene match: 7. Here the CDR3 DNA reads TGTGCCAGCAGCCAACCCCTAGCGGGAAGCCACGAGCAGTACTTC. It yields the protein CASSQPLAGSHEQYF.

This clonotype appeared a few times. CDR3 region: CASSQELIGRGGVHNEQFF. CDR3 bases: TGTGCCAGCAGCCAAGAACTCATCGGGCGGGGCGGGGTCCACAATGAGCAGTTCTTC. The genes are TRBV14 and TRBJ2-1; a possible D gene is TRBD2 (6 bases). CDR1 is SGHDN and CDR2 is FVKESK in the germline V gene. The V gene lost 0 bases and the J gene lost 5 bases, with 23 bases spanning the gap. The CDR3 has 19 amino acids.

V is TRBV20-1 and J is TRBJ2-2; 11 positions match TRBD1. The CDR3 has 16 amino acids. Germline V gives CDR1 DFQATT, CDR2 SNEGSKA (reference sequence). Trimming at V came to 6 bases and at J to 3 bases, leaving 9 bases not matched to a gene. The CDR3 nucleotides read TGCAGTGCGAGACCCGGGACAGGGGGGGACACCGGGGAGCTGTTTTTT. Residues: CSARPGTGGDTGELFF.

This clonotype has only a few counts. V is TRBV6-1 and J is TRBJ1-1; TRBD1 is a possible D gene (6 bases). V was trimmed by 6 bases and J by 1 base, leaving 12 bases between them. Per the germline V gene, CDR1 is MNHNS and CDR2 is SASEGT. The CDR3 sequence is 14 residues long. CDR3 residues: CASRLRGQNTEAFF. The CDR3 DNA is TGTGCCAGCAGATTGAGGGGACAGAACACTGAAGCTTTCTTT.

The chain links TRBV5-6 to TRBJ2-5; 9 bases are shared with TRBD2. This CDR3 is 17 amino acids long. V was clipped by 4 bases and J by 3 bases; unmatched bases: 13. The germline gives CDR1 SGHDT, CDR2 YYEEEE. The CDR3 coding sequence is TGTGCCAGCAGCCCGGAGGGTATAGCGGGGGCAAAAGAGACCCAGTACTTC. Protein sequence: CASSPEGIAGAKETQYF.

The chain recombines TRBV12-5 with TRBJ2-2, with 8 bases matching TRBD1. The CDR3 spans 15 residues. Germline trimming cut 4 bases from V and 3 bases from J; bases unmatched to any gene: 4. The germline V gene has CDR1 LGHNT and CDR2 FRNRAP. CDR3 in DNA: TGTGCTAGTGGTTCTATGACAGGGGACACCGGGGAGCTGTTTTTT. It encodes CASGSMTGDTGELFF.

The chain has TRBV11-2 and TRBJ2-5, with D perhaps given as TRBD1 or TRBD2 (5 bases each). Germline lookup yields CDR1 SGHAT and CDR2 FQNNGV. Deletions cut 0 bases from V and 9 bases from J, with 14 bases between. This CDR3 contains 14 residues. DNA of the CDR3: TGTGCCAGCAGCTTAGAAGGGGAGCTTGAGGCCCAGTACTTC. Protein: CASSLEGELEAQYF.

This clonotype showed up just a few times. The chain carries TRBV7-6 and TRBJ2-1; tentatively, D is TRBD2 (6 bases). Germline V gives CDR1 SGHVS, CDR2 FNYEAQ. The CDR3 totals 16 residues. The germline V and J ends were trimmed by 2 bases and 5 bases, with 16 bases remaining between them. CDR3 region: CASSLLPSARDNEQFF. The CDR3 nucleotides read TGTGCCAGCAGCTTATTACCTAGCGCGCGGGACAATGAGCAGTTCTTC.

The chain combines TRBV3-1 with TRBJ2-5; the D gene is possibly TRBD2 (6 bases). V gave up 6 bases and J gave up 7 bases, with 15 bases separating them. The CDR3 is 13 amino acids. Per the germline V gene, CDR1 is LGHDT and CDR2 is YNNKEL (reference sequence). The CDR3 DNA reads as TGTGCCAGCAGTCCAACTAGCTGGGGGACCCAGTACTTC. Translated, it gives CASSPTSWGTQYF.